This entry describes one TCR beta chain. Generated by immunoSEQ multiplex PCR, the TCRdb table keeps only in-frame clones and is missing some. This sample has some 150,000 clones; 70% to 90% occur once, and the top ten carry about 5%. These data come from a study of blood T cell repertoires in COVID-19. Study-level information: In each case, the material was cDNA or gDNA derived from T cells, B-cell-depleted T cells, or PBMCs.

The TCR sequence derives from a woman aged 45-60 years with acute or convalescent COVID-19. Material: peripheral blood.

CDR3 sequence (DNA): TGTGCCAGCAGTCGAGGGATTGCAGTTGATGGCTACACCTTC. Its translation: CASSRGIAVDGYTF. The rearrangement joins TRBV6-2 or TRBV6-3 to TRBJ1-2, with unresolved D. Per the germline V gene, CDR1 is MNHEY and CDR2 is SVGEGT. V lost 5 bases and J 6 bases, leaving 16 bases between the germline ends. The CDR3 is 14 amino acids.